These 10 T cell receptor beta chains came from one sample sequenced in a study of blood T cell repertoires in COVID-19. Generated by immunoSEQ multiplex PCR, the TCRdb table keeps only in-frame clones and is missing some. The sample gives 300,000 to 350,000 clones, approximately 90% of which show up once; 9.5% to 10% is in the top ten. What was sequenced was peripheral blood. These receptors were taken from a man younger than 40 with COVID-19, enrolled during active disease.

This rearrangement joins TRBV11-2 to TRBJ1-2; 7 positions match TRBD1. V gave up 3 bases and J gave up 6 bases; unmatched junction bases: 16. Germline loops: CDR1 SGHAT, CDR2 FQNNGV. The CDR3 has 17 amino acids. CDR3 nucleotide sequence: TGTGCCAGCAGCTTTGCCGACCACCGACAGGGTTCCCATGGCTACACCTTC. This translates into CASSFADHRQGSHGYTF.

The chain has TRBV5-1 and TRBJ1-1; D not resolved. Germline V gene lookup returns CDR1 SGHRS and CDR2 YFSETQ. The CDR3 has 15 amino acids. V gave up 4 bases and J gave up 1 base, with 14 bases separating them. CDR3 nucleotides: TGCGCCAGCAGCGGAGGACTGGTGCGGAACACTGAAGCTTTCTTT. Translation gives CASSGGLVRNTEAFF. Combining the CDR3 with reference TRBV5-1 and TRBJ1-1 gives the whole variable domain KAGVTQTPRYLIKTRGQQVTLSCSPISGHRSVSWYQQTPGQGLQFLFEYFSETQRNKGNFPGRFSGRQFSNSRSEMNVSTLELGDSALYLCASSGGLVRNTEAFFGQGTRLTVV.

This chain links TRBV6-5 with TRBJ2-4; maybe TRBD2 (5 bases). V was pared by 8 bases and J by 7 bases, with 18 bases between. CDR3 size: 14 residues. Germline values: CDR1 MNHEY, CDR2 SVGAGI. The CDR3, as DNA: TGTGCCAGCGCGGAGCACACGGGGTTGAACATTCAGTACTTC. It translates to CASAEHTGLNIQYF.

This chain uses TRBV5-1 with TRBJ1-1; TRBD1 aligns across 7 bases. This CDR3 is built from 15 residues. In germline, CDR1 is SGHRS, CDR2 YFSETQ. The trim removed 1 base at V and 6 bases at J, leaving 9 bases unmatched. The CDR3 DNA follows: TGCGCCAGCAGCTTGTTAGGGGGCGAGGTGGCTGAAGCTTTCTTT. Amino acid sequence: CASSLLGGEVAEAFF.

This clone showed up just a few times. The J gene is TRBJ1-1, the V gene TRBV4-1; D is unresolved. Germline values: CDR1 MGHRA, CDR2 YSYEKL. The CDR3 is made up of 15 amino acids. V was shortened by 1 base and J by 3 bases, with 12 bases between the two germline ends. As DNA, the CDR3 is TGCGCCAGCAGCCAAGTATGGGTCGGGGACACTGAAGCTTTCTTT. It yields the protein CASSQVWVGDTEAFF.

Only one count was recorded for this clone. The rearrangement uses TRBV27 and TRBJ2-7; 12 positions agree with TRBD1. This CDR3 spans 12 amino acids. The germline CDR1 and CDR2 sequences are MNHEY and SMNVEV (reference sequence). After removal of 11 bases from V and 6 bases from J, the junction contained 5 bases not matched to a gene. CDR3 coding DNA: TGTGCCGCTTGGGACAGGGGGCTCGAGCAGTACTTC. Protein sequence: CAAWDRGLEQYF.

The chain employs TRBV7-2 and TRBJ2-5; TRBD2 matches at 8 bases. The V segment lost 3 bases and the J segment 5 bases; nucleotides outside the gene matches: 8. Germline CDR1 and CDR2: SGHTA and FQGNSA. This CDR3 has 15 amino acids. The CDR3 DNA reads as TGTGCCAGCAGCTTTGGCGGGGGGCCCGGGGAGACCCAGTACTTC. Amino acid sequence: CASSFGGGPGETQYF.

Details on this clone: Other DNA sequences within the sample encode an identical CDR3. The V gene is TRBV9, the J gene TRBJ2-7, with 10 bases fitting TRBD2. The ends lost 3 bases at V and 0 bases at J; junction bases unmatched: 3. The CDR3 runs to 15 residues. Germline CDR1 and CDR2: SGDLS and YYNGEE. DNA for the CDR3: TGTGCCAGCAGCGGTGGACTAGCGGACTCCTACGAGCAGTACTTC. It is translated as CASSGGLADSYEQYF. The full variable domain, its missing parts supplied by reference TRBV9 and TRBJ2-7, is DSGVTQTPKHLITATGQRVTLRCSPRSGDLSVYWYQQSLDQGLQFLIQYYNGEERAKGNILERFSAQQFPDLHSELNLSSLELGDSALYFCASSGGLADSYEQYFGPGTRLTVT.

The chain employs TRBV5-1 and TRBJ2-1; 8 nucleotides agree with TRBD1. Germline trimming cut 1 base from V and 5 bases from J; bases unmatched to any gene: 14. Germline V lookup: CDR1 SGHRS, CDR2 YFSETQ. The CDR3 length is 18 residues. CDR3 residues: CASSLTPPGGGFNNEQFF. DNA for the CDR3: TGCGCCAGCAGCTTGACCCCGCCAGGGGGCGGTTTCAACAATGAGCAGTTCTTC.

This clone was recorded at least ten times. CDR3 amino acids: CSVGFGDSLNSPLHF. CDR3 DNA sequence: TGCAGCGTTGGTTTTGGGGACAGCCTAAATTCACCCCTCCACTTT. The rearrangement joins TRBV29-1 to TRBJ1-6, with 7 bases fitting TRBD1. The CDR3 loop spans 15 amino acids. Germline CDR1 SQVTM, CDR2 ANQGSEA. The J segment lost 7 bases and the V segment lost 4 bases, leaving 10 bases of the junction unmatched.